The clone carrying this T cell receptor (beta chain) has at least ten counts. Its antigen is unknown. This entry comes from a study of blood T cells in healthy people across ages. Study-wide findings and caveats: Higher diversity, along with more naive CD4+ cells, distinguished long-lived donors from aged donors.

The germline V gene encodes CDR1 GTSNPN and CDR2 SVGIG (reference sequence). There are 15 residues in the CDR3. Trimming left V 0 bases short and J 3 bases short, with 11 bases between. Through a sample-barcoded 5' primer and a J-beta primer mix, a second PCR was run for about 7 to 12 cycles. TCRdb passed the 5' RACE reads through MiXCR, listing each CDR3 protein once. This repertoire shows approximately 1,700,000 distinct CDR3 sequences, roughly two fifths found once; its top ten account for around 23%. The chain employs TRBV30 and TRBJ2-2, with D tentatively TRBD1 (5 bases). The sequencing input was blood. The receptor comes from a human donor in good health. Written as DNA, the CDR3 is TGTGCCTGGAGTGTAGGGGATCAGGACACCGGGGAGCTGTTTTTT. Translation gives CAWSVGDQDTGELFF.